The TCR beta chain described here comes from a study of blood T cell repertoires in COVID-19 (dated by TCRdb to 2019 to 2021). Notes on the research overall: Collaborator samples came from the United States, Italy and Spain and covered acute and convalescent phases of COVID-19. Where available, HLA class I and class II types were obtained from metadata supplied by the sample provider rather than from assay-based typing. The repertoires were released in a freely available public database intended as a resource for research on the immune response to SARS-CoV-2. The samples were drawn from the first 160 participants of the ongoing ImmuneRACE study and from more than 1,000 subjects provided by 6 global collaborators. Nearly every sample came with metadata listing a de-identified subject ID, COVID-19 status, age in years and sex. The dataset comprised deeply sampled blood TCRbeta repertoires from subjects exposed to, actively infected with, or recovered from COVID-19. The material from the prospective study consisted of cDNA or gDNA derived from T cells, B-cell-depleted T cells, or PBMCs.

Comment on this clone: This receptor's antigen is unknown. Nothing much larger sits one base from this clone, and base qualities are not available.

Study-wide conclusions, independent of this receptor: The amount of clinical and demographic metadata varied by source and participant and was provided uncurated.

From its cysteine to its phenylalanine, the CDR3 spans 17 amino acids. The only DNA kept is the CDR3, 51 bases in frame from the first base. Each collaborating institution followed its own protocols to collect whole blood in K2EDTA tubes. Collaborator samples were shipped for TCRbeta analysis as frozen whole blood, isolated PBMCs, or DNA extracted from either sample type. TCRbeta CDR3 regions were amplified from genomic DNA using the immunoSEQ Assay, a bias-controlled multiplex PCR. The study's own analysis went as follows. Nucleated cell counts per sample were estimated from amplification of reference gene primers within the assay. Sequence reads were collapsed and filtered to measure the absolute abundance of every unique TCRbeta CDR3 rearrangement. For each sample, productive Simpson clonality was calculated by taking the square root of Simpson's diversity index across productive rearrangements. The source is immuneACCESS, and TCRdb retained only in-frame sequences with V and J called. Part of the clones is not carried over; for the studies checked, unresolved V genes explain less than half of this, and the remainder is unexplained. That table is the source of V, J and clone size, and D and trimming were worked out from the DNA. The table for this sample lists about 70,000 clones; around 90% of them were counted only once. The ten largest make up about 1.5% of the sample.

The chain links TRBV21-1 with TRBJ2-3; the tabulated D call, TRBD2, remains unverified against the DNA. TRBV21-1 is designated a pseudogene. The sequencing sample was made of peripheral blood. This clonotype was obtained from a man aged 50 to 59 with acute or convalescent COVID-19. Read as DNA, the sequence is TGTGCCAGCAGCCTTTCTTTGACTAGCGGAAGCACAGATACGCAGTATTTT. Its protein reads: CASSLSLTSGSTDTQYF.